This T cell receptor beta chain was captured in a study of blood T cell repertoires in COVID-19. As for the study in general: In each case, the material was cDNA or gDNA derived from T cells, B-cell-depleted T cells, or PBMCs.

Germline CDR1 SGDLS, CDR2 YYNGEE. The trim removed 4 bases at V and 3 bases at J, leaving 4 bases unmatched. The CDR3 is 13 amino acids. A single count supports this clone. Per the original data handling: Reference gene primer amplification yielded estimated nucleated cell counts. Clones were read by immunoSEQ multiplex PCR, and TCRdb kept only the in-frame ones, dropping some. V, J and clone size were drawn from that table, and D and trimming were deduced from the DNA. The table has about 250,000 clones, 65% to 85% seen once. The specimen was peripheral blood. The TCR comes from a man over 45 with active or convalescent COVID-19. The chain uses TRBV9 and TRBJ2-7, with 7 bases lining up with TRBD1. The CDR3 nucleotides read TGTGCCAGCAGCCGAGGGACAGACTACGAGCAGTACTTC. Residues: CASSRGTDYEQYF. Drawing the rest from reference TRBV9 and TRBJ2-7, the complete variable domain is DSGVTQTPKHLITATGQRVTLRCSPRSGDLSVYWYQQSLDQGLQFLIQYYNGEERAKGNILERFSAQQFPDLHSELNLSSLELGDSALYFCASSRGTDYEQYFGPGTRLTVT.